Below are 5 T cell receptor beta chains sequenced from a single sample in a study of CD8 T cells in ankylosing spondylitis. Whole-study findings and limits: A TCR beta motif of eight highly homologous variants appeared characteristic of ankylosing spondylitis blood.

No cognate antigen is known for these TCRs. TCRdb analysed the 5' RACE reads with MiXCR anew, one entry per CDR3 protein. The profile shows about 500,000 distinct CDR3 sequences, approximately 5% of them singletons. Sequenced material: blood, either unsorted or a sorted T cell fraction (not recorded which). These receptors all stem from a male donor with ankylosing spondylitis.

This clonotype was observed many times. This chain uses TRBV29-1 with TRBJ1-1; D remains ambiguous. The CDR3 totals 14 residues. Germline V lookup: CDR1 SQVTM, CDR2 ANQGSEA. V was pared by 8 bases and J by 0 bases, with 16 bases between. CDR3 protein: CSPRTDSMNTEAFF. The CDR3 coding sequence is TGCAGCCCACGGACGGATAGCATGAACACTGAAGCTTTCTTT.

This clonotype was picked up many times. The chain employs TRBV24-1 and TRBJ2-2; TRBD1 matches at 8 bases. The CDR3 loop spans 16 amino acids. J lost 6 bases, V lost 0 bases, and 5 bases had no gene match. The germline gives CDR1 KGHDR, CDR2 SFDVKD. The CDR3 DNA sequence: TGTGCCACCAGTGATTTGCAACAGGGGGAGGCCGGGGAGCTGTTTTTT. Protein sequence: CATSDLQQGEAGELFF.

This clonotype was counted ten times or more. This sequence joins TRBV29-1 and TRBJ1-4; D remains unclear. The CDR3 consists of 15 residues. With 3 bases removed from V and 4 bases from J, the gap between germline ends came to 15 bases. CDR1 SQVTM and CDR2 ANQGSEA come from the germline V gene. The CDR3 DNA sequence: TGCAGCGTTGATCTCAGCGGCTCGGGTAATGAAAAACTGTTTTTT. This encodes CSVDLSGSGNEKLFF.

The table lists this clonotype with many counts. CDR3 amino acids: CSAREFQETQYF. The DNA for the CDR3 is TGCAGTGCTAGGGAGTTCCAAGAGACCCAGTACTTC. The chain recombines TRBV20-1 with TRBJ2-5; D gene unclear. CDR3 length equals 12 residues. Germline V gives CDR1 DFQATT, CDR2 SNEGSKA (reference sequence). V lost 3 bases and J lost 1, with 6 bases in between.

This clonotype was seen many times. The V gene is TRBV7-9, the J gene TRBJ1-2; D unclear. Germline CDR1 reads SEHNR; CDR2 reads FQNEAQ (reference sequence). CDR3 size: 14 residues. V shed 2 bases and J shed 0 bases, with 7 bases lying between them. CDR3 sequence reads: CASSLRQPNYGYTF. CDR3 DNA sequence: TGTGCCAGCAGCTTAAGGCAGCCTAACTATGGCTACACCTTC.